A single sample gave rise to the 23 T cell receptor beta chains below, sequenced in a study of vaccination effects on CD4 cells after COVID-19. The antigens for these receptors are not known. Sequencing in the ViraFEST assay came after antigen-specific CD4+ T cells had been expanded with viral peptide pools, which were used to stimulate PBMC. Subsequent to roughly 9 days of culture, CD4+ T cells were isolated. Two doses of either BNT162b2 or mRNA-1273 were given to each participant. Profiling relied on immunoSEQ multiplex PCR, and the TCRdb table lists in-frame clones only, not all of them. This sample has about 66,000 clones, with less than 80% found just once. The sequenced sample was CD4+ T cells from PBMCs cultured with HCoV-OC43 spike peptides, obtained after COVID-19 vaccination. The subset: HCoV-OC43 spike overlapping peptide pool stimulation. These receptors all come from a human donor who received a COVID-19 vaccine.

The chain has TRBV27 and TRBJ1-5; no definite D call. This CDR3 spans 16 amino acids. Trimming pared 5 bases from V and 0 bases from J, leaving 14 bases between. Per germline, CDR1 MNHEY and CDR2 SMNVEV (reference sequence). CDR3 residues: CASSPDRVSSNQPQHF. CDR3 coding DNA: TGTGCCAGCAGTCCCGATCGGGTAAGTAGCAATCAGCCCCAGCATTTT.

The V and J genes are TRBV6-5 and TRBJ1-2; D ambiguous. Germline V lookup: CDR1 MNHEY, CDR2 SVGAGI. The CDR3 is 13 residues long. Trimming removed 0 bases from V and 3 bases from J, with 5 bases in between. CDR3 residues: CASSYSSHYGYTF. The CDR3 DNA reads TGTGCCAGCAGTTACTCATCGCACTATGGCTACACCTTC.

This clone was detected only a few times. J is TRBJ1-2 and V is TRBV4-3; D remains unclear. The CDR3 sequence is 14 residues long. Germline CDR1 and CDR2: LGHNA and YSLEER. V was trimmed by 4 bases and J by 6 bases, leaving 15 bases between them. DNA for the CDR3: TGCGCCAGCAGCCCGCGGCATGGTTTGGATGGCTACACCTTC. Protein: CASSPRHGLDGYTF.

This chain uses TRBV6-7 with TRBJ1-1, with TRBD1 matching over 10 bases. TRBV6-7 is filed as an ORF, its function uncertain. This CDR3 comprises 19 residues. With V trimmed by 2 bases and J by 5 bases, 17 bases remained unmatched. In DNA form, the CDR3 reads TGTGCCAGCAGTTACAGGAGACAGGGGGCATTTGGTAGGTGGACTGAAGCTTTCTTT. This sequence encodes CASSYRRQGAFGRWTEAFF.

In its sample, this clone was seen a few times. The chain employs TRBV28 and TRBJ1-4, with 7 bases matching TRBD1. With V trimmed by 4 bases and J by 0 bases, 2 bases remained unmatched. The germline gives CDR1 MDHEN, CDR2 SYDVKM. This CDR3 is 15 amino acids long. This CDR3 is CASSSTGATNEKLFF. The CDR3, as DNA: TGTGCCAGCAGTTCCACAGGGGCAACTAATGAAAAACTGTTTTTT.

This clone was detected only a few times. J is TRBJ1-4 and V is TRBV6-5; 10 bases fit TRBD1. The junction had 10 bases not matched to a gene; V was cut back by 6 bases and J by 9 bases. The CDR3 is 15 amino acids. Germline loops: CDR1 MNHEY, CDR2 SVGAGI. The CDR3: CASRMGDRGSQKLFF. For the CDR3, the DNA is TGTGCCAGCAGAATGGGGGACAGGGGTAGTCAAAAACTGTTTTTT.

V gene TRBV30 combines with J gene TRBJ2-5; no firm D call. This CDR3 has 13 amino acids. Germline lookup yields CDR1 GTSNPN and CDR2 SVGIG (reference sequence). The ends were cut back, 6 bases at V and 0 bases at J, with 11 bases in the middle. CDR3 amino acids: CACSYGYQETQYF. The CDR3 DNA reads as TGTGCCTGTTCCTATGGGTACCAAGAGACCCAGTACTTC.

The chain uses TRBV6-6 and TRBJ1-5; 7 nucleotides align to TRBD1. Trimming removed 6 bases from V and 1 base from J; junction bases left unmatched: 3. CDR1 is MNHNY and CDR2 is SVGAGI in the germline V gene (reference sequence). This CDR3 is built from 14 residues. The CDR3 DNA reads TGTGCCAGCAGACTAGGGGGCAGCAATCAGCCCCAGCATTTT. It encodes CASRLGGSNQPQHF.

The chain joins TRBV5-6 to TRBJ2-3, with 10 bases identical to TRBD2. The CDR3 length is 15 residues. Germline assignment: CDR1 SGHDT and CDR2 YYEEEE. V was clipped by 0 bases and J by 5 bases; unmatched bases: 3. This chain's CDR3 is CASSLERGGLDTQYF. In DNA form, the CDR3 reads TGTGCCAGCAGCTTGGAGCGGGGGGGCTTAGATACGCAGTATTTT.

The chain uses TRBV13 and TRBJ2-2; 9 bases are shared with TRBD1. Germline values: CDR1 PRHDT, CDR2 FYEKMQ (reference sequence). The junction had 5 bases not matched to a gene; V was cut back by 5 bases and J by 4 bases. The CDR3 is 15 residues long. CDR3 in amino acids: CASSRTGVGTGELFF. The DNA of the CDR3 is TGTGCCAGCAGCAGGACAGGGGTGGGCACCGGGGAGCTGTTTTTT.

The rearrangement links TRBV9 to TRBJ1-1, with 7 bases matching TRBD1. The CDR3 has 14 amino acids. With V trimmed by 5 bases and J by 7 bases, 11 bases remained unmatched. Germline values: CDR1 SGDLS, CDR2 YYNGEE. The CDR3 DNA reads TGTGCCAGCAGACCCCGACAGGGCAGCCGTGAAGCTTTCTTT. Amino acids: CASRPRQGSREAFF.

This clone is classed as medium-sized. The chain is built from TRBV28 and TRBJ1-1, with 7 bases matching TRBD1. This CDR3 is built from 14 residues. Germline CDR1 is MDHEN and CDR2 is SYDVKM. Losses at the gene ends were 6 bases for V and 5 bases for J; bases not matched to a gene: 9. CDR3 protein: CASSSSATGTEAFF. The CDR3, as DNA: TGTGCCAGCAGCTCCAGCGCGACAGGGACTGAAGCTTTCTTT.

This chain joins TRBV5-1 and TRBJ1-2, with 10 bases identical to TRBD1. The germline V gene encodes CDR1 SGHRS and CDR2 YFSETQ. This CDR3 comprises 16 residues. V was clipped by 6 bases and J by 3 bases; unmatched bases: 11. CDR3 in amino acids: CASTHGDRGRDYGYTF. As DNA, the CDR3 is TGCGCCAGCACCCATGGGGACAGGGGTCGGGACTATGGCTACACCTTC.

CDR3 nucleotide sequence: TGTGCCAGCAGCGTTACCGGGACTAGCGGGAACGTAGGGCAGTTCTTC. It codes for CASSVTGTSGNVGQFF. The V gene is TRBV9, the J gene TRBJ2-1; TRBD2 aligns across 13 bases. Per the germline V gene, CDR1 is SGDLS and CDR2 is YYNGEE. After removal of 2 bases from V and 12 bases from J, the junction contained 11 bases not matched to a gene. CDR3 length: 16 amino acids. The variable domain in full, completed from reference TRBV9 and TRBJ2-1, reads DSGVTQTPKHLITATGQRVTLRCSPRSGDLSVYWYQQSLDQGLQFLIQYYNGEERAKGNILERFSAQQFPDLHSELNLSSLELGDSALYFCASSVTGTSGNVGQFFGPGTRLTVL.

This clone was detected only a few times. The chain links TRBV4-1 to TRBJ1-2, with D uncertain. This CDR3 is built from 14 residues. V lost 0 bases and J 5 bases, leaving 10 bases between the germline ends. CDR1 MGHRA and CDR2 YSYEKL come from the germline V gene. The CDR3 here is CASSQDNSRYGYTF. The CDR3 nucleotides are TGCGCCAGCAGCCAAGATAACTCAAGGTATGGCTACACCTTC.

J is TRBJ1-4 and V is TRBV30; 7 bases are shared with TRBD1. V lost 2 bases, J lost 7 bases, and 1 base stayed unmatched. CDR3 length: 12 amino acids. In germline, CDR1 is GTSNPN, CDR2 SVGIG (reference sequence). The CDR3 nucleotides are TGTGCCTGGAGTAGGGGGCGTGAAAAACTGTTTTTT. Its protein product is CAWSRGREKLFF.

DNA of the CDR3: TGTGCCAGCAGCTTGGGGACAGGGGGCTTATTTAGGGATGAGCAGTTCTTC. Its translation is CASSLGTGGLFRDEQFF. This rearrangement joins TRBV7-3 to TRBJ2-1, with TRBD1 matching over 12 bases. With V trimmed by 3 bases and J by 8 bases, 11 bases remained unmatched. Looked up from germline, CDR1 is SGHTA and CDR2 is FQGTGA. This CDR3 has 17 residues.

The chain has TRBV27 and TRBJ2-7; D is possibly TRBD1 (5 bases). CDR3 length equals 14 residues. Germline V gene sequence: CDR1 MNHEY, CDR2 SMNVEV (reference sequence). Trimming cost V 6 bases and J 0 bases, with 12 bases left between them. CDR3 nucleotides: TGTGCCAGCAGAAGGACACCCAGCTCCTACGAGCAGTACGTC. Protein product: CASRRTPSSYEQYV.

This chain connects TRBV5-1 to TRBJ1-3; no clear D. The CDR3 contains 13 residues. In germline, CDR1 is SGHRS, CDR2 YFSETQ. V was clipped by 0 bases and J by 6 bases, with 7 bases between them. CDR3 DNA: TGCGCCAGCAGCTTGGATCCGGAAAACACCATATATTTT. It yields the protein CASSLDPENTIYF.

The chain is built from TRBV5-1 and TRBJ2-5; TRBD2 matches at 9 bases. Germline CDR1 SGHRS, CDR2 YFSETQ. The CDR3 extends over 16 amino acids. V lost 0 bases and J lost 5; bases outside the gene matches: 8. CDR3 residues: CASSLDPRGGQETQYF. The CDR3 nucleotides read TGCGCCAGCAGCTTGGATCCGCGGGGGGGCCAGGAGACCCAGTACTTC. The whole variable domain, filled in from reference TRBV5-1 and TRBJ2-5, reads KAGVTQTPRYLIKTRGQQVTLSCSPISGHRSVSWYQQTPGQGLQFLFEYFSETQRNKGNFPGRFSGRQFSNSRSEMNVSTLELGDSALYLCASSLDPRGGQETQYFGPGTRLLVL.

This clone was seen a few times. V gene TRBV5-1 combines with J gene TRBJ1-3, with 7 bases that match TRBD1. Germline-derived CDR1 and CDR2 are SGHRS and YFSETQ. CDR3 length: 14 residues. The V gene end was trimmed by 4 bases and the J gene end by 2 bases; junction bases not matched to a gene: 3. CDR3 bases: TGCGCCAGCAGCGGTGGGACAGCTGGAAACACCATATATTTT. Encoded protein: CASSGGTAGNTIYF.

This chain connects TRBV10-2 to TRBJ2-2; D ambiguous. This CDR3 has 14 residues. V lost 7 bases to trimming and J lost 0 bases, with 9 bases between them. Germline CDR1 WSHSY, CDR2 SAAADI. The CDR3 DNA reads as TGCGCCAGCACGGACGGACCGAACACCGGGGAGCTGTTTTTT. As protein: CASTDGPNTGELFF.

This chain uses TRBV19 with TRBJ1-5; D perhaps matches TRBD1 (6 bases). Trimming cost V 7 bases and J 0 bases, with 10 bases left between them. The germline V gene encodes CDR1 LNHDA and CDR2 SQIVND (reference sequence). The CDR3 contains 14 residues. Here the CDR3 reads CASTRGLSNQPQHF. As DNA, the CDR3 is TGTGCCAGTACCAGGGGCCTTAGCAATCAGCCCCAGCATTTT.